The following is a T cell receptor (beta chain) sequence with its context. This sample stems from a study of OX40 agonist ivuxolimab in advanced cancers. The CDR3 runs to 15 residues. From germline, CDR1 is MNHNY and CDR2 SVGAGI (reference sequence). V was trimmed by 7 bases and J by 3 bases, leaving 18 bases between them. Sequenced by immunoSEQ multiplex PCR; TCRdb stores in-frame clones only, minus some. The sample records fewer than 75,000 clones, about 90% being singletons. The chain couples TRBV6-6 to TRBJ1-2, with a possible D match to TRBD1 (5 bases). The sample was CD4+ or CD8+ T cells sorted from blood, taken in a trial of the OX40 agonist ivuxolimab. The source of this sequence is an adult with an advanced solid tumor such as melanoma, head and neck, liver or kidney cancer. CDR3 coding DNA: TGTGCCAGCACCGGGGGTAATACCCCCTACTATGGCTACACCTTC. Its translation: CASTGGNTPYYGYTF.